The clone carrying this T cell receptor (beta chain) was counted between two and nine times. The data originate from a study of blood T cells in healthy people across ages. Through a sample-barcoded 5' primer and a J-beta primer mix, a second PCR was run for roughly 6 to 12 cycles. TCRdb re-analysed the 5' RACE reads in MiXCR, keeping a single row per CDR3 protein. The sample has 1.5 million to 2 million distinct CDR3 sequences; around 40% are singletons. Trimming shortened V by 6 bases and J by 1 base, and 22 bases separated the two germline ends. This CDR3 has 18 residues. The sequencing input was blood. V gene TRBV12-3 or TRBV12-4 combines with J gene TRBJ2-4; maybe TRBD1 (5 bases). This TCR was recovered from a human donor in good health. CDR3 in amino acids: CASSTPQWGSGAKNIQYF. CDR3 nucleotide sequence: TGTGCCAGCAGCACGCCCCAATGGGGCTCTGGGGCCAAAAACATTCAGTACTTC.